This T cell receptor beta chain was identified in a study of brain T cells in children with intractable seizures. Notes on the study in general: Viral specificity was inferred only from CDR3 similarity; HCMV serostatus was unknown.

V was pared by 3 bases and J by 0 bases, with 11 bases between. The germline V gene encodes CDR1 DFQATT and CDR2 SNEGSKA (reference sequence). This CDR3 is built from 15 residues. Data came from immunoSEQ multiplex PCR; TCRdb stores just in-frame clones and leaves some out. The table shows about 40,000 clones, with 75% to 95% occurring only once. Worth noting for this clone: The antigen remains undetermined.

This specimen consisted of peripheral blood, obtained at surgery. The chain joins TRBV20-1 to TRBJ1-4, with D possibly being TRBD1 (6 bases). The clonotype was recovered from a girl aged 2-10 years with tuberous sclerosis and intractable seizures. CDR3 coding DNA: TGCAGTGCTAGTCAGGGGCTCGCAACTAATGAAAAACTGTTTTTT. Protein: CSASQGLATNEKLFF.